Each of the 9 T cell receptor beta chains below was sequenced from the same sample in a study of technical replicates of blood from a handful of donors. Produced via immunoSEQ multiplex PCR; TCRdb's table is partial and in-frame only. This sample yields about 73,000 clones, of which 85% to 95% are seen a single time; 0.2% to 0.3% belongs to the top ten. Material for sequencing was T cells isolated from PBMCs. These receptor sequences come from a human donor in good health.

This rearrangement joins TRBV11-2 to TRBJ2-5; 10 nucleotides agree with TRBD1. Germline CDR1 is SGHAT and CDR2 is FQNNGV. Trimming at V came to 3 bases and at J to 5 bases, leaving 3 bases not matched to a gene. There are 14 residues in the CDR3. In DNA, the CDR3 is TGTGCCAGCAGCTTGGGGACAGGGGTTGAGACCCAGTACTTC. Translation gives CASSLGTGVETQYF.

The chain is built from TRBV6-5 and TRBJ2-7; 11 bases match TRBD2. The CDR3 is 15 amino acids. After removal of 2 bases from V and 6 bases from J, the junction contained 6 bases not matched to a gene. Looked up from germline, CDR1 is MNHEY and CDR2 is SVGAGI. CDR3 in amino acids: CASSYVTSGSFEQYF. Written as DNA, the CDR3 is TGTGCCAGCAGTTACGTAACTAGCGGGAGTTTCGAGCAGTACTTC.

The gene calls are TRBV28 and TRBJ2-7, with D maybe TRBD1 (7 bases). Germline V gene lookup returns CDR1 MDHEN and CDR2 SYDVKM. This CDR3 region has 15 residues. Trimming shortened V by 4 bases and J by 3 bases, and 16 bases separated the two germline ends. The CDR3 is CASSSGGTDRYEQYF. Written as DNA, the CDR3 is TGTGCCAGCAGTTCAGGGGGGACCGATCGCTACGAGCAGTACTTC.

V and J are TRBV5-8 and TRBJ2-3, with 9 bases fitting TRBD2. The CDR3 is made up of 16 amino acids. CDR1 is SGHTS, CDR2 YDEGEE, per germline. The ends lost 2 bases at V and 1 base at J; junction bases unmatched: 5. The CDR3 DNA reads TGTGCCAGCAGCTTCACTCGGACTAGCGGCACAGATACGCAGTATTTT. This gives the protein CASSFTRTSGTDTQYF.

V is TRBV7-9 and J is TRBJ2-5, with D possibly matching TRBD1 (5 bases). Germline lookup yields CDR1 SEHNR and CDR2 FQNEAQ (reference sequence). The CDR3 extends over 15 amino acids. V lost 2 bases, J lost 3 bases, and 13 bases lay in between. CDR3: CASSLSAGWEETQYF. The CDR3 DNA follows: TGTGCCAGCAGCTTATCAGCAGGGTGGGAAGAGACCCAGTACTTC.

The J gene is TRBJ2-7, the V gene TRBV7-9; D gene ambiguous. The CDR3 length is 12 residues. Germline V gene sequence: CDR1 SEHNR, CDR2 FQNEAQ (reference sequence). V lost 2 bases and J lost 6, with 8 bases in between. In DNA form, the CDR3 reads TGTGCCAGCAGCTTAAGCGCTCTCGAGCAGTACTTC. Translated, it gives CASSLSALEQYF. Filled out from reference TRBV7-9 and TRBJ2-7, the complete variable domain reads DTGVSQNPRHKITKRGQNVTFRCDPISEHNRLYWYRQTLGQGPEFLTYFQNEAQLEKSRLLSDRFSAERPKGSFSTLEIQRTEQGDSAMYLCASSLSALEQYFGPGTRLTVT.

The chain is built from TRBV11-2 and TRBJ1-1; 10 bases are shared with TRBD1. Trimming removed 5 bases from V and 4 bases from J; junction bases left unmatched: 7. Per germline, CDR1 SGHAT and CDR2 FQNNGV. The CDR3 is 15 amino acids. CDR3 nucleotide sequence: TGTGCCAGCAGCCCCCGACAGGGGGCCTTCACTGAAGCTTTCTTT. It translates to CASSPRQGAFTEAFF.

The sample holds a few counts of this clone. This sequence joins TRBV7-9 and TRBJ2-1; 9 nucleotides agree with TRBD2. Trimming cost V 0 bases and J 14 bases; bases outside gene matches: 11. CDR3 length: 15 amino acids. Germline V lookup: CDR1 SEHNR, CDR2 FQNEAQ (reference sequence). The CDR3 region has the DNA TGTGCCAGCAGCTTAGCCCGGGGACTAGCAATGGCAGAGTTCTTC. Protein product: CASSLARGLAMAEFF.

CDR3 in DNA: TGTGCCAGCAGCTTTCTTGGACCTCTCGGAGGTTCACCCCTCCACTTT. Its translation: CASSFLGPLGGSPLHF. J is TRBJ1-6 and V is TRBV7-9; D ambiguous. The germline gives CDR1 SEHNR, CDR2 FQNEAQ (reference sequence). CDR3 length: 16 residues. V gave up 3 bases and J gave up 9 bases, with 18 bases separating them.